This TCR beta chain was identified during a study of T cell responses to AZD1222 COVID-19 vaccine. About the study: Second-dose intervals of approximately 4 or approximately 12 weeks were pooled. Broader study findings: Clonal diversity was possibly underestimated; the donors were predominantly white British and more often female. Baseline serology detected seropositivity in only a handful of AZD1222 recipients. Across the whole spike, CD4 TCRs peaked at regions 160-218 and 743-854.

The CDR3 is 13 amino acids. Trimming stripped 6 bases from V and 4 bases from J, with 12 bases between. The germline V gene has CDR1 MDHEN and CDR2 SYDVKM. Produced via immunoSEQ multiplex PCR; TCRdb's table is partial and in-frame only. Of about 170,000 clones in the sample, approximately 93% were seen once. About this clone itself: Its target is not known.

The sequencing used peripheral blood, collected on day 0 of AZD1222 vaccination. The chain couples TRBV28 to TRBJ1-1; unclear D gene. This clonotype was sampled from an adult in good health. CDR3 in amino acids: CASSSARSTEAFF. CDR3 DNA: TGTGCCAGCAGCTCGGCAAGGAGCACTGAAGCTTTCTTT.